This TCR beta chain was sequenced during a study of blood T cell repertoires in COVID-19. The wider study: The study drew acute and convalescent COVID-19 samples from the United States, Italy and Spain. Sources were T cells, B-cell-depleted T cells, or PBMCs; the material itself was cDNA or gDNA.

Trimming took 4 bases from V and 5 from J; bases not matched to a gene: 6. This CDR3 has 14 amino acids. Germline V gene sequence: CDR1 MNHEY, CDR2 SVGEGT. Per the original methods: Scientists estimated how many nucleated cells there were by amplifying reference gene primers. Assay: immunoSEQ multiplex PCR; the TCRdb copy retains only in-frame clones and omits some. The V and J calls and clone size come from that table; D and trimming were worked out from the DNA. The sample yields some 110,000 clones, around 80% seen once. The chain carries TRBV6-2 or TRBV6-3 and TRBJ1-1; 8 bases are shared with TRBD1. The source is a man aged 60-69 years with active or convalescent COVID-19. The sample was peripheral blood. The CDR3 here is CASSWDRYRTEAFF. The CDR3 bases are TGTGCCAGCAGTTGGGACAGGTACAGGACTGAAGCTTTCTTT.